Below are 5 T cell receptor beta chains sequenced from a single sample in a study of T cell repertoires in cytomegalovirus infection. TCRdb reanalysed the reads using MiXCR and keeps one entry per CDR3 protein. Among 80,000 or so distinct CDR3 sequences, approximately 39% were seen once, and the ten largest hold more than 80%. Their specific antigens are unknown. The sequencing here drew on CD8+ T cells from cultured PBMCs, taken from culture after CMV antigen stimulation. The receptors were sampled from a human donor in good health (CMV status not recorded). Some clones in this sample may be carry-over from other donors' samples.

V gene TRBV12-3 or TRBV12-4 combines with J gene TRBJ1-5, with D unresolved. V was clipped by 6 bases and J by 9 bases, with 21 bases between them. The CDR3 totals 15 residues. CDR3 region: CASSLATAGLGPQHF. CDR3 bases: TGTGCCAGCAGCCTTGCCACAGCGGGCCTCGGGCCCCAGCATTTT.

This sequence joins TRBV6-1 and TRBJ1-4, with D possibly TRBD1 on 6 matching bases. Deletions cut 3 bases from V and 6 bases from J, with 14 bases between. CDR1 is MNHNS, CDR2 SASEGT, per germline. The CDR3 is 15 amino acids. DNA of the CDR3: TGTGCCAGCAGTGACCGCAGGGGATCGGATGAAAAACTGTTTTTT. This encodes CASSDRRGSDEKLFF.

V and J are TRBV20-1 and TRBJ2-7; possibly TRBD1 for D (6 bases). Per germline, CDR1 DFQATT and CDR2 SNEGSKA (reference sequence). CDR3 length: 14 residues. The V gene lost 2 bases and the J gene lost 2 bases, with 13 bases spanning the gap. CDR3 sequence reads: CSARTGLTAYEQYF. DNA for the CDR3: TGCAGTGCTAGAACAGGGTTGACGGCCTACGAGCAGTACTTC.

The chain carries TRBV4-1 and TRBJ1-2, with D perhaps TRBD1 (6 bases). Per the germline V gene, CDR1 is MGHRA and CDR2 is YSYEKL. Trimming stripped 0 bases from V and 2 bases from J, with 13 bases between. The CDR3 length is 16 residues. The CDR3: CASSQERTDLNYGYTF. The CDR3 nucleotides read TGCGCCAGCAGCCAAGAGAGGACAGACTTGAACTATGGCTACACCTTC.

In nucleotides, the CDR3 is TGTGCCAGCAGTTACTCGATTTCAACTGAAGCTTTCTTT. It codes for CASSYSISTEAFF. The rearrangement links TRBV6-5 to TRBJ1-1; D not resolved. V lost 0 bases and J 5 bases, leaving 7 bases between the germline ends. The CDR3 consists of 13 residues. From germline, CDR1 is MNHEY and CDR2 SVGAGI.